This is a list of T cell receptor beta chains from one sample in a study of T cells in narcolepsy. TCRdb's table, derived via immunoSEQ multiplex PCR, lists solely in-frame clones and lacks some. The table includes more than 20,000 clones, 81% detected once. Sequencing was carried out using memory (CD45RA-) CD4+ T cells from blood. The receptor source for this set is a human donor in good health. Each CDR3 is given with its conserved first and last residue. D genes are given only for firm matches. Size tells how often a clone was seen (once, few, many) or the class of an expanded clone, and some rows leave it out.

d_gene: -
v_gene: TRBV19
abundance: -
j_gene: TRBJ1-1
len: 13
CDR3nt: TGTGCCAGTAGCGGACACTCGAACACTGAAGCTTTCTTT
CDR3aa: CASSGHSNTEAFF

d_gene: TRBD2
v_gene: TRBV29-1
abundance: -
j_gene: TRBJ2-7
len: 15
CDR3nt: TGCAGCGCGATGGGACTAGCGGAAAGCTCCTACGAGCAGTACTTC
CDR3aa: CSAMGLAESSYEQYF

d_gene: TRBD1
v_gene: TRBV30
abundance: -
j_gene: TRBJ1-6
len: 11
CDR3nt: TGTGCCTGGAGTTCTGGGACAGGTCGACGCTTT
CDR3aa: CAWSSGTGRRF

d_gene: TRBD1
v_gene: TRBV6-1
abundance: -
j_gene: TRBJ1-5
len: 15
CDR3nt: TGTGCCAGCAGTGATGTAGGACAGGGGGCGAGACCCCAGCATTTT
CDR3aa: CASSDVGQGARPQHF

d_gene: -
v_gene: TRBV2
abundance: once
j_gene: TRBJ2-1
len: 12
CDR3nt: TGTGCCAGCAGGGAAGGCCCTAATGAGCAGTTCTTC
CDR3aa: CASREGPNEQFF

d_gene: -
v_gene: TRBV19
abundance: -
j_gene: TRBJ1-1
len: 13
CDR3nt: TGTGCCAGTAGTATGGTAGGGAACACTGAAGCTTTCTTT
CDR3aa: CASSMVGNTEAFF

d_gene: TRBD1
v_gene: TRBV27
abundance: -
j_gene: TRBJ1-5
len: 15
CDR3nt: TGTGCCAGCAGTTTTTCCGGGACAGGGAATCAGCCCCAGCATTTT
CDR3aa: CASSFSGTGNQPQHF

d_gene: -
v_gene: TRBV12-5
abundance: -
j_gene: TRBJ2-5
len: 14
CDR3nt: TGTGCTAGTGGTTGGGGGTATGGGCAGGAGACCCAGTACTTC
CDR3aa: CASGWGYGQETQYF

d_gene: -
v_gene: TRBV30
abundance: once
j_gene: TRBJ2-5
len: 14
CDR3nt: TGTGCCTGGAGATCCTCAGGGGATCGCAGGACCCAGTACTTC
CDR3aa: CAWRSSGDRRTQYF

d_gene: TRBD1
v_gene: TRBV9
abundance: -
j_gene: TRBJ1-3
len: 15
CDR3nt: TGTGCCAGCAGCCCCCGGGACAGGGGGCTAGTCACCATATATTTT
CDR3aa: CASSPRDRGLVTIYF

d_gene: -
v_gene: TRBV7-2
abundance: -
j_gene: TRBJ1-3
len: 14
CDR3nt: TGTGCCAGCAGCCCCGGGACCTCTGGAAACACCATATATTTT
CDR3aa: CASSPGTSGNTIYF

d_gene: -
v_gene: TRBV28
abundance: -
j_gene: TRBJ2-7
len: 14
CDR3nt: TGTGCCAGCAGTTTGGTCGGATTCGGCTACGAGCAGTACTTC
CDR3aa: CASSLVGFGYEQYF

d_gene: TRBD2
v_gene: TRBV11-2
abundance: -
j_gene: TRBJ2-2
len: 16
CDR3nt: TGTGCCAGCAGCCAAAATAGCGGGAGAGGTACCGGGGAGCTGTTTTTT
CDR3aa: CASSQNSGRGTGELFF

d_gene: -
v_gene: TRBV28
abundance: -
j_gene: TRBJ2-7
len: 19
CDR3nt: TGTGCCAGCAGCGGGACCGGAGGGGACGGGAGTATAATCCCCTACGAGCAGTACTTC
CDR3aa: CASSGTGGDGSIIPYEQYF

d_gene: -
v_gene: TRBV15
abundance: few
j_gene: TRBJ1-2
len: 16
CDR3nt: TGTGCCACCAGCAGAGACCTTGGCGCCGGCGGCTATGGCTACACCTTC
CDR3aa: CATSRDLGAGGYGYTF

d_gene: -
v_gene: TRBV30
abundance: -
j_gene: TRBJ2-7
len: 13
CDR3nt: TGTGCCTGGAGTGTACAAAGGTTTTACGAGCAGTACTTC
CDR3aa: CAWSVQRFYEQYF

d_gene: -
v_gene: TRBV7-9
abundance: -
j_gene: TRBJ1-2
len: 16
CDR3nt: TGTGCCAGCAGCTCACCATTTAGGACAGAGAACTATGGCTACACCTTC
CDR3aa: CASSSPFRTENYGYTF

d_gene: -
v_gene: TRBV4-3
abundance: once
j_gene: TRBJ1-6
len: 15
CDR3nt: TGCGCCAGCAGCCAAGATTCGGCAGCTAATTCACCCCTCCACTTT
CDR3aa: CASSQDSAANSPLHF

d_gene: TRBD1
v_gene: TRBV11-1
abundance: -
j_gene: TRBJ2-7
len: 14
CDR3nt: TGTGCCAGCAGCTGGGGGACAGTAGACTACGAGCAGTACTTC
CDR3aa: CASSWGTVDYEQYF

d_gene: -
v_gene: TRBV5-4
abundance: -
j_gene: TRBJ2-6
len: 15
CDR3nt: TGTGCCAGCAGCTCCCGTACCTCTGGGGCCAACGTCCTGACTTTC
CDR3aa: CASSSRTSGANVLTF

d_gene: TRBD2
v_gene: TRBV19
abundance: -
j_gene: TRBJ2-2
len: 19
CDR3nt: TGTGCCAGTACCCTCAGGGGACTAGCGGGTGCCACGAACACCGGGGAGCTGTTTTTT
CDR3aa: CASTLRGLAGATNTGELFF

d_gene: -
v_gene: TRBV6-1
abundance: -
j_gene: TRBJ2-3
len: 15
CDR3nt: TGTGCCAGCAGTGAAGGGGGACAACGCACAGATACGCAGTATTTT
CDR3aa: CASSEGGQRTDTQYF

d_gene: -
v_gene: TRBV10-3
abundance: -
j_gene: TRBJ2-3
len: 17
CDR3nt: TGTGCCATCAGTGATTTTATAGCGGCAGCTAGCACAGATACGCAGTATTTT
CDR3aa: CAISDFIAAASTDTQYF

d_gene: TRBD1
v_gene: TRBV12-5
abundance: once
j_gene: TRBJ1-4
len: 14
CDR3nt: TGTGCTAGTGGTTCTGGACAGGATAATGAAAAACTGTTTTTT
CDR3aa: CASGSGQDNEKLFF

d_gene: -
v_gene: TRBV14
abundance: -
j_gene: TRBJ1-4
len: 15
CDR3nt: TGTGCCAGCAGCCGGGGGTTCAGCAATAATGAAAAACTGTTTTTT
CDR3aa: CASSRGFSNNEKLFF

d_gene: -
v_gene: TRBV2
abundance: -
j_gene: TRBJ2-7
len: 13
CDR3nt: TGTGCCAGCAAAGTCGAAGGTCACTACGAGCAGTACTTC
CDR3aa: CASKVEGHYEQYF

d_gene: -
v_gene: TRBV5-4
abundance: -
j_gene: TRBJ2-2
len: 15
CDR3nt: TGTGCCAGCAGCTTTGCGACATTGAACACCGGGGAGCTGTTTTTT
CDR3aa: CASSFATLNTGELFF

d_gene: TRBD2
v_gene: TRBV19
abundance: -
j_gene: TRBJ2-7
len: 13
CDR3nt: TGTGCCAGCTCGTTGGGGGGGTTCGACGAGCAGTACTTC
CDR3aa: CASSLGGFDEQYF

d_gene: -
v_gene: TRBV10-2
abundance: -
j_gene: TRBJ2-2
len: 16
CDR3nt: TGCGCCAGCAGTGAAGTGGGTGCGACGAACACCGGGGAGCTGTTTTTT
CDR3aa: CASSEVGATNTGELFF

d_gene: TRBD2
v_gene: TRBV18
abundance: -
j_gene: TRBJ2-7
len: 15
CDR3nt: TGTGCCAGCTCGGATCTAGCGGGAGGGTCCTACGAGCAGTACTTC
CDR3aa: CASSDLAGGSYEQYF

d_gene: -
v_gene: TRBV21-1
abundance: -
j_gene: TRBJ2-2
len: 17
CDR3nt: TGTGCCAGCAGCAAAGACTTAGCGGGAGGCGACACCGGGGAGCTGTTTTTT
CDR3aa: CASSKDLAGGDTGELFF

d_gene: -
v_gene: TRBV29-1
abundance: -
j_gene: TRBJ1-1
len: 16
CDR3nt: TGCAGCGTTGTCCCTAGGCAGACAGGAGGGAACACTGAAGCTTTCTTT
CDR3aa: CSVVPRQTGGNTEAFF

d_gene: TRBD1
v_gene: TRBV7-9
abundance: -
j_gene: TRBJ1-2
len: 16
CDR3nt: TGTGCCAGCAGCTTAGGAGGGCAGGGGGCAGTCAATGGCTACACCTTC
CDR3aa: CASSLGGQGAVNGYTF

d_gene: TRBD1
v_gene: TRBV6-6
abundance: -
j_gene: TRBJ2-7
len: 13
CDR3nt: TGTGCCAGCAGGACATCAGACAGGGACGAGCAGTACTTC
CDR3aa: CASRTSDRDEQYF

d_gene: TRBD1
v_gene: TRBV19
abundance: -
j_gene: TRBJ2-7
len: 15
CDR3nt: TGTGCCAGTAGTATAGATCTCACAGGGGGCGGCGAGCAGTACTTC
CDR3aa: CASSIDLTGGGEQYF

d_gene: TRBD1
v_gene: TRBV28
abundance: -
j_gene: TRBJ1-3
len: 16
CDR3nt: TGTGCCAGCAGTTTATCGGGGACAGGGAAGGGAAACACCATATATTTT
CDR3aa: CASSLSGTGKGNTIYF

d_gene: -
v_gene: TRBV6-5
abundance: -
j_gene: TRBJ1-5
len: 15
CDR3nt: TGTGCCAGCAAGCCGCGGGGTCCGGGCACTCAGCCCCAGCATTTT
CDR3aa: CASKPRGPGTQPQHF

d_gene: TRBD2
v_gene: TRBV29-1
abundance: -
j_gene: TRBJ2-2
len: 15
CDR3nt: TGCAGCGTTTTTACCTCTAGCGGGAGCACCGGGGAGCTGTTTTTT
CDR3aa: CSVFTSSGSTGELFF

d_gene: -
v_gene: TRBV11-2
abundance: -
j_gene: TRBJ1-3
len: 16
CDR3nt: TGTGCCAGCAGCTTAGATTGGGGGGGTTCTGGAAACACCATATATTTT
CDR3aa: CASSLDWGGSGNTIYF

d_gene: -
v_gene: TRBV6-4
abundance: few
j_gene: TRBJ1-6
len: 14
CDR3nt: TGTGCCAGCAGTGAATCCCCCGGGACTGGGGCCCTCCACTTT
CDR3aa: CASSESPGTGALHF

d_gene: TRBD1
v_gene: TRBV11-1
abundance: -
j_gene: TRBJ1-1
len: 15
CDR3nt: TGTGCCAGCAGCCCCCTTAACAGGGGGAACCCTGAAGCTTTCTTT
CDR3aa: CASSPLNRGNPEAFF

d_gene: -
v_gene: TRBV5-1
abundance: once
j_gene: TRBJ2-7
len: 14
CDR3nt: TGCGCCAGCAGCTTGGCTACAACCTCCACCGAGCAGTACTTC
CDR3aa: CASSLATTSTEQYF

d_gene: -
v_gene: TRBV30
abundance: -
j_gene: TRBJ1-1
len: 14
CDR3nt: TGTGCCTGGAGTGTGCGGGAATCTGACACTGAAGCTTTCTTT
CDR3aa: CAWSVRESDTEAFF

d_gene: -
v_gene: TRBV6-1
abundance: -
j_gene: TRBJ2-3
len: 12
CDR3nt: TGTGCCAGCATCGGGGTCACAGATACGCAGTATTTT
CDR3aa: CASIGVTDTQYF

d_gene: -
v_gene: TRBV7-3
abundance: -
j_gene: TRBJ2-2
len: 14
CDR3nt: TGTGCCAGCAGCTTAACCCTGGGCCCCGGGGAGCTGTTTTTT
CDR3aa: CASSLTLGPGELFF

d_gene: -
v_gene: TRBV2
abundance: -
j_gene: TRBJ1-1
len: 13
CDR3nt: TGTGCCAGCAGTCGACGGGAGAACACTGAAGCTTTCTTT
CDR3aa: CASSRRENTEAFF

d_gene: -
v_gene: TRBV5-3
abundance: -
j_gene: TRBJ1-1
len: 15
CDR3nt: TGTGCCAGCACCGTCGGATTTGCAGGGGACACTGAAGCTTTCTTT
CDR3aa: CASTVGFAGDTEAFF

d_gene: -
v_gene: TRBV30
abundance: -
j_gene: TRBJ1-3
len: 12
CDR3nt: TGTGCCTGGAGTGTGGTAGGAAACACCATATATTTT
CDR3aa: CAWSVVGNTIYF

d_gene: -
v_gene: TRBV14
abundance: -
j_gene: TRBJ2-7
len: 13
CDR3nt: TGTGCCAGCAGCCAAGATCGTCTTCGCGAGCAGTACTTC
CDR3aa: CASSQDRLREQYF

d_gene: -
v_gene: TRBV25-1
abundance: -
j_gene: TRBJ1-1
len: 14
CDR3nt: TGTGCCAGCAGCGACTGGGGATTGTCCACTGAAGCTTTCTTT
CDR3aa: CASSDWGLSTEAFF

d_gene: TRBD1
v_gene: TRBV6-1
abundance: -
j_gene: TRBJ2-7
len: 15
CDR3nt: TGTGCCAGCATAATGGGACAGGGGGCCACCTACGAGCAGTACTTC
CDR3aa: CASIMGQGATYEQYF

d_gene: -
v_gene: TRBV11-2
abundance: -
j_gene: TRBJ2-3
len: 15
CDR3nt: TGTGCCAGCAGCTTAGAAGGGGATGGAATTGATACGCAGTATTTT
CDR3aa: CASSLEGDGIDTQYF

d_gene: TRBD2
v_gene: TRBV15
abundance: -
j_gene: TRBJ2-7
len: 15
CDR3nt: TGTGCCACCAGCGGGCACCAGGCGGGAGCCTACGAGCAGTACTTC
CDR3aa: CATSGHQAGAYEQYF

d_gene: TRBD1
v_gene: TRBV19
abundance: -
j_gene: TRBJ2-5
len: 15
CDR3nt: TGTGCCAGTAGTATTGGGCAGGGGGCTTTGGAGACCCAGTACTTC
CDR3aa: CASSIGQGALETQYF

d_gene: -
v_gene: TRBV7-2
abundance: -
j_gene: TRBJ1-6
len: 16
CDR3nt: TGTGCCAGCAGCTTAGGGGGGGTCACCTATAATTCACCCCTCCACTTT
CDR3aa: CASSLGGVTYNSPLHF

d_gene: -
v_gene: TRBV4-2
abundance: -
j_gene: TRBJ1-2
len: 15
CDR3nt: TGTGCCAGCAGCCAAGATAGGGGGAACTACTATGGCTACACCTTC
CDR3aa: CASSQDRGNYYGYTF

d_gene: TRBD1
v_gene: TRBV2
abundance: -
j_gene: TRBJ1-2
len: 14
CDR3nt: TGTGCCAGCAACCGGGACAGGGGGACGGGTGGCTACACCTTC
CDR3aa: CASNRDRGTGGYTF

d_gene: -
v_gene: TRBV9
abundance: -
j_gene: TRBJ2-1
len: 18
CDR3nt: TGTGCCAGCAGCCCTACTCTCGGAGGGGGACGGCTCTACAATGAGCAGTTCTTC
CDR3aa: CASSPTLGGGRLYNEQFF

d_gene: -
v_gene: TRBV6-1
abundance: -
j_gene: TRBJ2-1
len: 11
CDR3nt: TGTGCCAGCAAAAACTTCTACAGGCAGTTCTTC
CDR3aa: CASKNFYRQFF

d_gene: TRBD1
v_gene: TRBV19
abundance: -
j_gene: TRBJ1-4
len: 17
CDR3nt: TGTGCCAGTAGTATAGGTTACCCGGACAGGATTGATGAAAAACTGTTTTTT
CDR3aa: CASSIGYPDRIDEKLFF